This T cell receptor (beta chain) was captured in a study of cytomegalovirus exposure and HLA in healthy donors (dated by TCRdb to 2016 to 2017). Concerning the study at large: According to an earlier analysis of a few hundred of the donors, about 170 million T cells yielded over 90 million unique TCR beta sequences and approximately 280 Gb of sequence data. Roughly 290 gigabases of sequencing data and approximately 91 million unique TCR sequences made up an early release that covered 640 HLA-typed donors. HLA typing covered class I and class II loci at four-digit resolution. The aim of the study was to test whether cataloging public T cell receptors could identify signatures of past pathogen exposure. To decide whether each TCR beta V gene segment behaved as functional or pseudogenic, an earlier analysis of nearly 600 of the donors relied on high-throughput TCR beta sequencing. Every repertoire in the discovery cohort had been generated on one and the same sequencing platform. Among under 450 genotyped donors of the cohort, an average of approximately 240,000 unique TCR beta nucleotide sequences were sequenced per donor, roughly 18% of them non-productive. Along with the approximately 620-subject first cohort, a separate validation cohort of around 110 different subjects was used. Among the roughly 370 genotyped donors, 81% belonged to the genetic ancestry cluster associated with self-reported Caucasian donors. The later analysis used no new phenotypic data to find candidate immune exposures, relying instead on TCR beta sequences and their occurrence across donors. The number of typed donors differed by locus: roughly 629-630 for A, B, C, DRB1 and DQB1; about 520 for DQA1; around 580 for DPA1; and 400 to 480 for DPB1. A later genetic analysis used genome-wide SNP genotypes for about three fifths of the roughly 700 donors, treating that subset as a discovery cohort. Donor age, sex, ethnicity and CMV serostatus were collected together with the repertoire data. To study patterns of TCR occurrence, a later analysis re-analyzed previously published TCR beta repertoires from 700 or so donors and added high-resolution HLA genotyping. The study profiled the T cell repertoires of 500 to 800 subjects by immunosequencing and related them to cytomegalovirus serostatus. High-throughput TCR immunosequencing, statistical association of individual TCRs with disease status, and machine learning were combined to predict cytomegalovirus infection status. About five DR-DQ haplotypes were treated as single units for association and clustering because of strong linkage in the cohort. The paper's findings and limits, for the study overall: Assigning TCR associations to individual alleles was difficult when HLA alleles, especially DR and DQ, strongly co-occurred. The cohort was sequenced for TCR beta chains only, and without alpha or paired-chain data the features that could be detected were limited. Most TCR sequences were observed very rarely across donors, whereas some public TCRs were present in many individuals. The authors suggested that the approach could potentially be generalized to other disease states and immunological phenotypes. An earlier analysis of approximately 600 of the donors showed that most TCR beta V segments appeared in productive rearrangements either about 90% or about 30% of the time, which broadly matched IMGT annotations. The presence/absence analyses assumed that sequencing depth was roughly uniform across donors, and that assumption may not be true. In a later analysis, the rate of TCR association differed among HLA loci, with DRB1 alleles having the most associated TCRs and HLA-C alleles having the fewest. A later analysis found that most CMV-associated TCR beta chains appeared HLA-restricted, with HLA associations seemingly driven largely by CMV exposure. For the cohort, immune exposure information was limited to CMV serostatus. A total of around 150 TCR beta chains were listed by the study as associated with cytomegalovirus. A later analysis associated 16,951 TCR beta sequences with specific HLA alleles at a false discovery rate of 0.05. Because some donors lacked HLA typing at each locus, the association tests relied only on the typed subset. In vitro tests confirmed that a few of the cytomegalovirus-associated TCR beta chains recognize cytomegalovirus antigens. A further reported finding was that TCR beta sequences accurately predicted the HLA-A and HLA-B alleles for most subjects in the first cohort. The classifier was reported to diagnose cytomegalovirus status with high specificity and sensitivity in both the original and validation cohorts. A group of highly shared sequence variants was considered likely to be a technical artifact of the sequencing pipeline. A later analysis found that HLA-associated TCR beta chains were more clonally expanded and had lower generation probabilities than equally common non-associated chains. An association between a missense DCLRE1C variant and V-gene and J-gene trimming of TCR beta chains was found in a later genetic analysis and replicated in an independent cohort. Correlated functional status among segregating V segments might reflect linkage disequilibrium, but an unknown experimental factor could not be ruled out. According to a later genetic analysis, donors in an Asian-associated ancestry cluster had fewer N-insertions in productive TCRs than the approximately 610-donor mean. Some IMGT-functional V segments, including TRBV6-2 and TRBV6-3, could not be told apart with the 87-base-pair reads, so those segments were excluded. The earlier analysis of fewer than 750 of the donors excluded roughly 16 rarely observed V segments, including chromosome 9 orphons, because counts were too low. According to a later analysis, parvovirus B19, influenza, CMV and Epstein-Barr virus appeared linked to several top co-occurrence clusters.

In total, approximately 700 healthy bone marrow donors made up the cohort. At the time of sampling, all cohort members were nominally healthy, though unrecorded immune exposures were likely present. The donor tested CMV seronegative and was one of the 352 seronegative cohort members. Each donor provided a peripheral blood sample, and peripheral blood mononuclear cells were used for TCR beta sequencing. The Qiagen DNeasy Blood Extraction Kit was used to extract genomic DNA from the blood cell samples. Details on this clone: Its antigen has not been determined. Per-nucleotide qualities are absent, and no much larger clonotype sits a single base away.

Library method: the immunoSEQ multiplex PCR assay. For the multiplex PCR, a mixture combining 60 forward primers for TCR Vbeta segments and 13 reverse primers for TCR Jbeta segments was used. Amplification of the CDR3 region of rearranged TCR beta genes was performed with a multiplex PCR assay on genomic DNA. On the Illumina HiSeq System, the amplified TCR beta libraries were sequenced as 87-base-pair reads. The authors' pipeline ran thus. In a later analysis, about 80 million unique TCR beta chains were counted across the 666 repertoires, and roughly 11 million of these chains were shared by at least two donors. Raw reads were error-corrected and collapsed into unique sequences by a nearest-neighbor algorithm in which closely related sequences were merged to remove PCR and sequencing errors. To assign V, D and J gene segments, CDR3 sequences were aligned to IMGT reference sequences. Each retained sequence needed at least a six-nucleotide match to both a V gene segment and a J gene segment. A rearrangement counted as productive if the CDR3 had no stop codons and remained in frame with V and J, and every other rearrangement counted as non-productive. Following IMGT convention, CDR3 was defined as the stretch from the second conserved V-encoded cysteine up to the conserved J-encoded phenylalanine. The earlier analysis of 550 to 650 of the donors excluded any sequence lacking an unambiguous match to a single V gene segment. In an earlier analysis of 587 of the donors, a V segment was called functional when productive rearrangements were above 56.7%, and segregating when the standard deviation between donors exceeded 5%. A statistical classification framework was built for diagnosing cytomegalovirus status from the catalog of TCR beta chain sequences. V and J gene assignment, in a later analysis, came from comparing TCR nucleotide sequences with IMGT/GENE-DB human TR gene sequences. Using the TCRdist pipeline, a later analysis assigned CDR3 sequences along with most-parsimonious VDJ recombination scenarios. In a later analysis, each TCR beta chain was defined by its CDR3 amino acid sequence together with its V-gene family, and reads without a unique V-gene family were excluded. As a way to deal with suspected cross-contamination and a sequencing artifact, a later analysis dropped approximately 590 nucleotide sequences that were highly shared and had low generation probability. In a later analysis, a clonal expansion index was calculated for each public chain from normalized within-repertoire ranks of inferred template counts. Generation probabilities in a later analysis came from a VDJ recombination model fitted to out-of-frame rearrangements, and those results were checked against IGoR. Hypergeometric tests were used in a later analysis to score TCR-TCR, TCR-HLA and TCR-CMV co-occurrence, with a repertoire-size bias correction applied to the TCR pairs. False discovery rates were estimated in a later analysis by permuting HLA or CMV assignments 20 times. In a later analysis, co-occurring TCRs were grouped using DBSCAN, with TCRdist sequence similarity added in when clustering inside HLA-allele-positive subsets. Repertoires with fewer than 30,000 or more than 120,000 public chains were left out of co-occurrence clustering, as were a handful of repertoires with anomalous nucleotide sharing. Sourced from immuneACCESS, this table was stored by TCRdb with only in-frame sequences that have V and J called. A share of the clones is absent; for the studies checked, an unresolved V gene accounts for under half, and the remainder has no known explanation. V and J calls plus clone size are reproduced from that table; the DNA served to infer D and trimming. This sample has about 82,000 clones in its table, and 60% to 80% of those were observed once. The biggest ten clones account for approximately 9% of the sample.

Its CDR3 holds 14 amino acids, cysteine through phenylalanine. The entry retains the CDR3 DNA only, 42 bases that are in frame from base 1. V is pared back by 4 bases and J by 8 bases, with 16 bases lying between the germline termini. The germline V gene gives CDR1 as SGDLS and CDR2 as YYNGEE. The sequencing input was PBMCs. The chain links TRBV9 with TRBJ2-1; no D gene call is confident. The receptor was derived from a man aged 55-75 years in good health and CMV-seronegative. DNA sequence: TGTGCCAGCAGCTGGCAGGTCCCTTCTGATGAGCAGTTCTTC. This sequence encodes CASSWQVPSDEQFF.